These 27 T cell receptor beta chains share one sample of origin, sequenced in a study of blood T cell repertoires in COVID-19. Clones were read by immunoSEQ multiplex PCR, and TCRdb kept only the in-frame ones, dropping some. The sample lists under 60,000 clones; approximately 82% were seen once. Material: peripheral blood. The receptor source for this set is a man between 60 and 75 years old with acute or convalescent COVID-19.

The rearrangement joins TRBV2 to TRBJ2-7; D perhaps matches TRBD1 (7 bases). This CDR3 contains 14 residues. V was cut by 8 bases and J by 3 bases, with 17 bases left in between. Germline CDR1 reads SNHLY; CDR2 reads FYNNEI. The CDR3 here is CASFKPGDSYEQYF. The CDR3 region has the DNA TGTGCCAGCTTTAAGCCGGGGGACAGCTACGAGCAGTACTTC.

CDR3 DNA: TGTGCCAGCAGTTACTCCGGGAGCCCCTCCTACGAGCAGTACTTC. This codes for CASSYSGSPSYEQYF. The chain is built from TRBV27 and TRBJ2-7, with D perhaps matching TRBD2 (6 bases). The V end was cut by 4 bases, the J end by 0 bases, with 13 bases between. There are 15 residues in the CDR3. CDR1 and CDR2 from the germline V gene are MNHEY and SMNVEV (reference sequence).

This clone was observed a few times. The chain links TRBV13 to TRBJ2-7; unclear D gene. The CDR3 is made up of 14 amino acids. Germline V gene lookup returns CDR1 PRHDT and CDR2 FYEKMQ (reference sequence). The V end was cut by 2 bases, the J end by 2 bases, with 10 bases between. The CDR3 is CASSLRSEPYEQYF. Written as DNA, the CDR3 is TGTGCCAGCAGCTTACGTTCCGAGCCCTACGAGCAGTACTTC.

This clone is classed as medium-sized (0.01 to 0.1%). The genes are TRBV18 and TRBJ1-6, with D unresolved. V was trimmed by 1 base and J by 8 bases, leaving 12 bases between them. The germline gives CDR1 KGHSH, CDR2 LQKENI. CDR3 size: 15 residues. CDR3 DNA sequence: TGTGCCAGCTCACCACGGACTTCGGGAGATTCACCCCTCCACTTT. Translation: CASSPRTSGDSPLHF.

The V call is TRBV5-1, the J call TRBJ2-2; D is possibly TRBD2 (5 bases). Germline CDR1 is SGHRS and CDR2 is YFSETQ. This CDR3 has 15 amino acids. V was pared by 2 bases and J by 7 bases, with 15 bases between. This CDR3 is CASSFHGVTNGELFF. Written as DNA, the CDR3 is TGCGCCAGCAGCTTTCACGGAGTGACTAACGGGGAGCTGTTTTTT.

The V gene is TRBV5-4, the J gene TRBJ2-3; TRBD2 matches at 9 bases. V trimming: 6 bases; J trimming: 6 bases; junction bases outside the gene matches: 8. Germline-derived CDR1 and CDR2 are SGHNT and YYREEE (reference sequence). CDR3 length: 14 amino acids. CDR3: CASKGGGDRDTQYF. CDR3 nucleotides: TGTGCCAGCAAGGGCGGGGGGGACCGGGATACGCAGTATTTT.

The V and J genes are TRBV5-1 and TRBJ2-6, with a tentative D call TRBD1 (5 bases). The CDR3 is 15 amino acids. Looked up from germline, CDR1 is SGHRS and CDR2 is YFSETQ. V shed 1 base and J shed 3 bases, with 8 bases lying between them. CDR3 coding DNA: TGCGCCAGCAGCTTGTTAGGGGTTGGGGCCAACGTCCTGACTTTC. It encodes CASSLLGVGANVLTF.

On this clone: The same CDR3 also results from other DNA sequences found in this sample. The chain uses TRBV30 and TRBJ1-5; no firm D call. Germline-derived CDR1 and CDR2 are GTSNPN and SVGIG (reference sequence). The CDR3 totals 12 residues. The V and J ends lost 3 bases and 7 bases respectively, with 10 bases between them. The CDR3 here is CAWSAGWQPQHF. The CDR3 DNA is TGTGCCTGGAGCGCCGGGTGGCAGCCCCAGCATTTT.

The rearrangement joins TRBV2 to TRBJ2-3; TRBD2 might be the D (7 bases). The CDR3 is made up of 16 amino acids. V lost 7 bases and J lost 0, with 17 bases in between. Germline-derived CDR1 and CDR2 are SNHLY and FYNNEI. Here the CDR3 reads CASKAGALPSTDTQYF. DNA for the CDR3: TGTGCCAGCAAGGCGGGGGCCCTACCTAGCACAGATACGCAGTATTTT.

The V and J genes are TRBV5-1 and TRBJ2-2, with TRBD2 matching 10 bases. This CDR3 is built from 16 residues. V was clipped by 0 bases and J by 1 base; unmatched bases: 0. Germline CDR1 is SGHRS and CDR2 is YFSETQ. The CDR3 region is CASSLVAGGNTGELFF. In DNA form, the CDR3 reads TGCGCCAGCAGCTTGGTAGCGGGGGGGAACACCGGGGAGCTGTTTTTT.

V gene TRBV5-1 combines with J gene TRBJ1-5; a possible D gene is TRBD1 (5 bases). The CDR3 length is 14 residues. Trimming pared 0 bases from V and 5 bases from J, leaving 9 bases between. Germline CDR1 is SGHRS and CDR2 is YFSETQ. The CDR3 nucleotides read TGCGCCAGCAGCTTGGAAGGGGCAGATCAGCCCCAGCATTTT. The encoded protein is CASSLEGADQPQHF.

This sequence joins TRBV18 and TRBJ1-2, with D maybe TRBD1 (6 bases). The CDR3 covers 14 residues. Germline V CDR1 and CDR2: KGHSH, LQKENI. Trimming left V 2 bases short and J 6 bases short, with 13 bases between. The CDR3 region is CASSPVGGDHGYTF. CDR3 bases: TGTGCCAGCTCACCAGTAGGGGGTGACCATGGCTACACCTTC.

The rearrangement joins TRBV15 to TRBJ2-7; 7 bases match TRBD2. CDR1 and CDR2 (germline): LNHNV, YYDKDF (reference sequence). V was pared by 1 base and J by 7 bases, with 7 bases of the junction left unmatched. There are 14 residues in the CDR3. The CDR3: CATSRVLGGYEQYF. As DNA, the CDR3 is TGTGCCACCAGCAGAGTCCTCGGGGGGTATGAGCAGTACTTC.

The chain couples TRBV13 to TRBJ2-7; 7 bases are a match to TRBD1. CDR3 length: 13 amino acids. The V gene end was trimmed by 1 base and the J gene end by 6 bases; junction bases not matched to a gene: 3. CDR1 is PRHDT and CDR2 is FYEKMQ in the germline V gene (reference sequence). Here the CDR3 DNA reads TGTGCCAGCAGCTTAGACAGGGGCATCGAGCAGTACTTC. It encodes CASSLDRGIEQYF.

The CDR3 nucleotides are TGTGCCAGCAGCTACCGGGGACAGGGGGCAGATACGCAGTATTTT. Translating it yields CASSYRGQGADTQYF. V usage is TRBV5-4 and J usage is TRBJ2-3; TRBD1 matches at 11 bases. V shed 3 bases and J 4 bases; nucleotides not matched to a gene: 4. This CDR3 spans 15 amino acids. CDR1 is SGHNT and CDR2 is YYREEE in the germline V gene (reference sequence).

The chain employs TRBV5-1 and TRBJ2-1; the match to TRBD1 covers 8 bases. With V trimmed by 1 base and J by 2 bases, 2 bases remained unmatched. Per the germline V gene, CDR1 is SGHRS and CDR2 is YFSETQ. The length of the CDR3 is 15 residues. The CDR3 nucleotides read TGCGCCAGCAGCTTGCAGGGGGCCCCCTACAATGAGCAGTTCTTC. Translated: CASSLQGAPYNEQFF.

The chain is built from TRBV6-1 and TRBJ2-5; 11 bases match TRBD1. The CDR3 is 15 residues long. V gave up 3 bases and J gave up 2 bases; unmatched junction bases: 2. Germline V gene sequence: CDR1 MNHNS, CDR2 SASEGT. CDR3 amino acids: CASSDRDRGQETQYF. The CDR3 nucleotides are TGTGCCAGCAGTGACCGGGACAGGGGGCAAGAGACCCAGTACTTC.

This chain uses TRBV7-2 with TRBJ1-3; 7 positions agree with TRBD1. The J segment lost 0 bases and the V segment lost 4 bases, leaving 3 bases of the junction unmatched. CDR1 SGHTA and CDR2 FQGNSA come from the germline V gene. This CDR3 has 15 residues. The CDR3 region has the DNA TGTGCCAGCAGCTCGGGACAGTTCTCTGGAAACACCATATATTTT. Translating it yields CASSSGQFSGNTIYF. Together with reference TRBV7-2 and TRBJ1-3, the CDR3 gives the full variable domain: GAGVSQSPSNKVTEKGKDVELRCDPISGHTALYWYRQSLGQGLEFLIYFQGNSAPDKSGLPSDRFSAERTGGSVSTLTIQRTQQEDSAVYLCASSSGQFSGNTIYFGEGSWLTVV.

The DNA of the CDR3 is TGCAGCGCCGCCGGGCAGGGGAACTATGGCTACACCTTC. Protein sequence: CSAAGQGNYGYTF. The chain recombines TRBV29-1 with TRBJ1-2; possibly TRBD1 for D (6 bases). V was trimmed by 7 bases and J by 2 bases, leaving 14 bases between them. Germline-derived CDR1 and CDR2 are SQVTM and ANQGSEA. The CDR3 sequence is 13 residues long.

The V gene is TRBV29-1, the J gene TRBJ2-1; 12 bases match TRBD1. After removal of 6 bases from V and 6 bases from J, the junction contained 3 bases not matched to a gene. The V gene's germline CDR1 is SQVTM and CDR2 ANQGSEA. The CDR3 totals 13 residues. The CDR3 DNA is TGCAGCGTCGGGACAGGGGGCTTCAATGAGCAGTTCTTC. Its protein is CSVGTGGFNEQFF.

J is TRBJ1-1 and V is TRBV30; weak D call: TRBD1 (5 bases). Germline CDR1 is GTSNPN and CDR2 is SVGIG (reference sequence). V was shortened by 3 bases and J by 1 base, with 9 bases between the two germline ends. The CDR3 sequence is 13 residues long. The DNA for the CDR3 is TGTGCCTGGAGAAGACAGAGGAACACTGAAGCTTTCTTT. The encoded protein is CAWRRQRNTEAFF.

The V gene is TRBV7-6, the J gene TRBJ2-1; 7 nucleotides align to TRBD2. Germline-derived CDR1 and CDR2 are SGHVS and FNYEAQ. CDR3 length equals 16 residues. The J segment lost 5 bases and the V segment lost 2 bases, leaving 9 bases of the junction unmatched. The CDR3 spells CASSLNVGTTNNEQFF. CDR3 DNA: TGTGCCAGCAGCTTAAACGTGGGGACTACCAACAATGAGCAGTTCTTC.

J is TRBJ2-1 and V is TRBV11-2; maybe TRBD2 (5 bases). The germline V gene encodes CDR1 SGHAT and CDR2 FQNNGV. The CDR3 runs 14 residues. The V end lost 4 bases, the J end lost 6 bases, and 13 bases lay between the germline ends. The CDR3 nucleotides are TGTGCCAGCAGCTCCCCGGACTGGATCAATGAGCAGTTCTTC. Translation: CASSSPDWINEQFF.

The chain couples TRBV29-1 to TRBJ1-1; 11 bases are a match to TRBD1. The CDR3 extends over 13 amino acids. Losses at the gene ends were 6 bases for V and 5 bases for J; bases not matched to a gene: 5. The germline V gene encodes CDR1 SQVTM and CDR2 ANQGSEA. CDR3 nucleotides: TGCAGCGTCCGGGGACAGGGGGTAACTGAAGCTTTCTTT. Translation gives CSVRGQGVTEAFF. The variable domain in full, completed from reference TRBV29-1 and TRBJ1-1, reads SAVISQKPSRDICQRGTSLTIQCQVDSQVTMMFWYRQQPGQSLTLIATANQGSEATYESGFVIDKFPISRPNLTFSTLTVSNMSPEDSSIYLCSVRGQGVTEAFFGQGTRLTVV.

This clone was picked up one time. The gene calls are TRBV7-8 and TRBJ2-7, with 8 bases matching TRBD2. Germline V gene sequence: CDR1 SGHVS, CDR2 FQNEAQ. The junction had 5 bases not matched to a gene; V was cut back by 3 bases and J by 4 bases. The CDR3 loop spans 14 amino acids. The CDR3 here is CASSLSAGAYEQYF. In nucleotides, the CDR3 is TGTGCCAGCAGCTTGTCAGCGGGGGCTTACGAGCAGTACTTC.

This rearrangement joins TRBV30 to TRBJ1-4; 7 bases map to TRBD1. The CDR3 is 14 residues long. Trimming took 2 bases from V and 4 from J; bases not matched to a gene: 4. The V gene's germline CDR1 is GTSNPN and CDR2 SVGIG (reference sequence). CDR3 in amino acids: CAWSLDRYNEKLFF. CDR3 sequence (DNA): TGTGCCTGGAGTCTGGACAGGTATAATGAAAAACTGTTTTTT.

The rearrangement joins TRBV25-1 to TRBJ1-2, with 10 positions matching TRBD1. The CDR3 consists of 15 residues. Per germline, CDR1 MGHDK and CDR2 SYGVNS. J was trimmed by 6 bases and V by 5 bases; bases with no gene match: 9. CDR3 in DNA: TGTGCCAGCAGTCTCGGTGGACAGGGGGTCCATGGCTACACCTTC. This sequence encodes CASSLGGQGVHGYTF.